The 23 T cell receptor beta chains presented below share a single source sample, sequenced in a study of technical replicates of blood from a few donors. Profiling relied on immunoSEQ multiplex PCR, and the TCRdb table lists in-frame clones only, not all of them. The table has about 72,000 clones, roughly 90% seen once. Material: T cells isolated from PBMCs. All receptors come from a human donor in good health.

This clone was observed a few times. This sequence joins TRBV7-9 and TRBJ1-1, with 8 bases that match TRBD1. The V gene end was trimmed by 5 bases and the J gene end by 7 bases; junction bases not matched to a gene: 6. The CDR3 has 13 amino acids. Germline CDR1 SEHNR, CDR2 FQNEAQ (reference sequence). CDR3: CASSRQGNFEAFF. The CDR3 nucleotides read TGTGCCAGCAGCAGACAGGGGAACTTTGAAGCTTTCTTT.

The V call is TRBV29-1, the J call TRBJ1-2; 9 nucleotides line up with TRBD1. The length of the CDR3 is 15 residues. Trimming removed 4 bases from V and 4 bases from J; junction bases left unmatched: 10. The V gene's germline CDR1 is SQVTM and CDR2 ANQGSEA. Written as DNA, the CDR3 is TGCAGCGTTGGACCGGGACAGGGTGGTGGCTATGGCTACACCTTC. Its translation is CSVGPGQGGGYGYTF.

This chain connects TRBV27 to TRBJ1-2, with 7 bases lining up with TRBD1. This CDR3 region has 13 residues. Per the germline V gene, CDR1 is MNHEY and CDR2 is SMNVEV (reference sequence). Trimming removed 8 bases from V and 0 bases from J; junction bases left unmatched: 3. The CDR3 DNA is TGTGCCAGCGGGGGACAGTCTAACTATGGCTACACCTTC. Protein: CASGGQSNYGYTF.

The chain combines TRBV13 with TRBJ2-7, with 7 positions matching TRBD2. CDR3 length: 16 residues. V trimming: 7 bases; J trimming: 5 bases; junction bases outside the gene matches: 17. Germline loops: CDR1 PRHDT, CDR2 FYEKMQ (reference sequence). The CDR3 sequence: CASMALGAGEVDEQYF. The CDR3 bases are TGTGCCAGCATGGCCCTTGGGGCGGGAGAGGTCGACGAGCAGTACTTC.

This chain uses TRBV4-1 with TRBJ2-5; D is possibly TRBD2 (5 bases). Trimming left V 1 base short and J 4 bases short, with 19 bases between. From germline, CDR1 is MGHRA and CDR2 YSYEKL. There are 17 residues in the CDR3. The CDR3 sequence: CASSQGWHTGNPETQYF. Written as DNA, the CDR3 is TGCGCCAGCAGCCAAGGGTGGCATACGGGAAACCCAGAGACCCAGTACTTC.

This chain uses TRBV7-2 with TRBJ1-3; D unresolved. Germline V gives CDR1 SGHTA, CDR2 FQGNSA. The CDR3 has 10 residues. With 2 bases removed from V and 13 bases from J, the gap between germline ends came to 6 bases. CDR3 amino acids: CASSLRDIYF. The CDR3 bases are TGTGCCAGCAGCTTACGGGATATATATTTT.

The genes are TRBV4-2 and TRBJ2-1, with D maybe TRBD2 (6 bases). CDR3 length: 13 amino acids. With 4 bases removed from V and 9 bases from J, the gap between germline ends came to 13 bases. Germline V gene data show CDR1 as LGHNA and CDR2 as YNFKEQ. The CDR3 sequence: CASSPMTRSEQFF. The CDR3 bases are TGTGCCAGCAGCCCGATGACTAGATCTGAGCAGTTCTTC.

The CDR3 region has the DNA TGTGCCAGCAGTCTAAGGGGGAGGGTAGGGTTGGGCGAGCAGTACTTC. It specifies CASSLRGRVGLGEQYF. V and J are TRBV5-6 and TRBJ2-7; maybe TRBD2 (7 bases). The V gene's germline CDR1 is SGHDT and CDR2 YYEEEE. The CDR3 extends over 16 amino acids. Trimming pared 5 bases from V and 6 bases from J, leaving 24 bases between. The full variable domain, in which reference TRBV5-6 and TRBJ2-7 provide the parts outside the CDR3, is DAGVTQSPTHLIKTRGQQVTLRCSPKSGHDTVSWYQQALGQGPQFIFQYYEEEERQRGNFPDRFSGHQFPNYSSELNVNALLLGDSALYLCASSLRGRVGLGEQYFGPGTRLTVT.

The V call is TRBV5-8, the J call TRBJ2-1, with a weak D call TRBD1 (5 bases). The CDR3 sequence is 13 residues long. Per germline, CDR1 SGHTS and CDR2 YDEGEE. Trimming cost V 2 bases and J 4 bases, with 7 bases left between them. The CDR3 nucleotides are TGTGCCAGCAGCTTAGACAGATACAATGAGCAGTTCTTC. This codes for CASSLDRYNEQFF.

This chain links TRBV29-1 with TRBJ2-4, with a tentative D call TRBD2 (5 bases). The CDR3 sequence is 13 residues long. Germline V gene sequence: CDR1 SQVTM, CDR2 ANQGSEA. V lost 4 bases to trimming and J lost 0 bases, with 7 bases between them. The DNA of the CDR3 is TGCAGCGTTGTGACTATAGCCAAAAACATTCAGTACTTC. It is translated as CSVVTIAKNIQYF. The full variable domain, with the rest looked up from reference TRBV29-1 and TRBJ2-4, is SAVISQKPSRDICQRGTSLTIQCQVDSQVTMMFWYRQQPGQSLTLIATANQGSEATYESGFVIDKFPISRPNLTFSTLTVSNMSPEDSSIYLCSVVTIAKNIQYFGAGTRLSVL.

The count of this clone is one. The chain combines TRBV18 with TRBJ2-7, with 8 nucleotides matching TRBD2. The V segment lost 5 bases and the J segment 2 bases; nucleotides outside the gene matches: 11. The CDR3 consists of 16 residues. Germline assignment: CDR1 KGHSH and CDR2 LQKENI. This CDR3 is CASSSGSEFGTYEQYF. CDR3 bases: TGTGCCAGCTCAAGCGGGAGCGAGTTTGGAACCTACGAGCAGTACTTC.

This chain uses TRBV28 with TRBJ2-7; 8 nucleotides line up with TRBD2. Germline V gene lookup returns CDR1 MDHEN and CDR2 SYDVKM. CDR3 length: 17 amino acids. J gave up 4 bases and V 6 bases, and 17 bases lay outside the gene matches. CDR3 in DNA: TGTGCCAGCAGCACTCAGCGGGAGAGATTCCCCTTATACGAGCAGTACTTC. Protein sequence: CASSTQRERFPLYEQYF.

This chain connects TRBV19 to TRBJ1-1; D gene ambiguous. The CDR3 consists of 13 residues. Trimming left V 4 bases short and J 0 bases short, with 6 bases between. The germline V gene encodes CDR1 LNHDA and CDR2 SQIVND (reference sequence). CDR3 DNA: TGTGCCAGTAGTACCAATTTGAACACTGAAGCTTTCTTT. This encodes CASSTNLNTEAFF.

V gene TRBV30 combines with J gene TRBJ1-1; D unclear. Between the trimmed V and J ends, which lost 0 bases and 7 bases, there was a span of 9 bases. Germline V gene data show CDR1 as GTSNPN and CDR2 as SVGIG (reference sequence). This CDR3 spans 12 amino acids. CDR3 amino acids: CAWSVLRNEAFF. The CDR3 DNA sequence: TGTGCCTGGAGTGTACTGCGGAATGAAGCTTTCTTT.

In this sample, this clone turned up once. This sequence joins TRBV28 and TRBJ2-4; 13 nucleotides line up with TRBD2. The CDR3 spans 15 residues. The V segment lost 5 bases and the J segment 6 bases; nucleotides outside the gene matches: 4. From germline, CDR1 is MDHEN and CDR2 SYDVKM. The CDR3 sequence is CASSLGLAGLNIQYF. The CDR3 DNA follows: TGTGCCAGCAGTCTGGGACTAGCGGGATTAAACATTCAGTACTTC.

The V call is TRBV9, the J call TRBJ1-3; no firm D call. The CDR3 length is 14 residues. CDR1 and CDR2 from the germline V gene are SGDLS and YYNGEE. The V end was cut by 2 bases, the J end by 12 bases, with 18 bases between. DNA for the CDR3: TGTGCCAGCAGCGTTGGTTCTTCTGGCCTTGGCATATATTTT. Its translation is CASSVGSSGLGIYF.

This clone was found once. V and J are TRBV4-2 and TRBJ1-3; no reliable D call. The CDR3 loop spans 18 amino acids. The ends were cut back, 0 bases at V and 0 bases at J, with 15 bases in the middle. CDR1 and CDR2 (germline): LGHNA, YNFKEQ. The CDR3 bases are TGTGCCAGCAGCCAAGATAATTCCCACTTTATCTCTGGAAACACCATATATTTT. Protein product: CASSQDNSHFISGNTIYF.

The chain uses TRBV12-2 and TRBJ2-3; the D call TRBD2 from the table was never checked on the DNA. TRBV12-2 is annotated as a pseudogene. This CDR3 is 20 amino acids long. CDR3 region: CASRLDSGLAGERGTDTQYF. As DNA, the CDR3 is TGTGCAAGTCGCTTAGATTCGGGACTAGCGGGCGAGAGGGGCACAGATACGCAGTATTTT.

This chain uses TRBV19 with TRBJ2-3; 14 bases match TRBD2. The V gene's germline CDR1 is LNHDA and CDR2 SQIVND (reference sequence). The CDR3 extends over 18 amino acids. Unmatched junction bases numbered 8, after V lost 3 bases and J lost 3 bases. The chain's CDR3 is CASSIHHGTSGRTDTQYF. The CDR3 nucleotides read TGTGCCAGTAGTATCCACCACGGGACTAGCGGGAGAACAGATACGCAGTATTTT. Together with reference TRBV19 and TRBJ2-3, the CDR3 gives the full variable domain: DGGITQSPKYLFRKEGQNVTLSCEQNLNHDAMYWYRQDPGQGLRLIYYSQIVNDFQKGDIAEGYSVSREKKESFPLTVTSAQKNPTAFYLCASSIHHGTSGRTDTQYFGPGTRLTVL.

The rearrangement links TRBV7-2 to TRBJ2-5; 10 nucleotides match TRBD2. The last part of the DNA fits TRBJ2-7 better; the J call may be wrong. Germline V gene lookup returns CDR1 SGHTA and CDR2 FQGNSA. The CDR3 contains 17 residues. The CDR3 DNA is TGTGCCAGCAGCTTACGAGGACTAGCGGCTACCCCCTACGAGCAGTACTTC. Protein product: CASSLRGLAATPYEQYF.

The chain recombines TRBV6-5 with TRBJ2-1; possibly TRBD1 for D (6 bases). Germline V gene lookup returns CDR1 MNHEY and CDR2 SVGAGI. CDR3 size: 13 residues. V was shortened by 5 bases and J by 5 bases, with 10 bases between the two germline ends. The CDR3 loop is CASSDRSDNEQFF. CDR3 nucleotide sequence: TGTGCCAGCAGTGACAGGTCGGACAATGAGCAGTTCTTC.

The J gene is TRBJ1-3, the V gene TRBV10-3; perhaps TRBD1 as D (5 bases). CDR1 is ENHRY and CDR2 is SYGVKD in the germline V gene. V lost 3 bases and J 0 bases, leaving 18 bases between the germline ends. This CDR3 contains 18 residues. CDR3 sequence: CAISDPKAGVGSGNTIYF. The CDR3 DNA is TGTGCCATCAGTGACCCCAAAGCGGGGGTTGGCTCTGGAAACACCATATATTTT.

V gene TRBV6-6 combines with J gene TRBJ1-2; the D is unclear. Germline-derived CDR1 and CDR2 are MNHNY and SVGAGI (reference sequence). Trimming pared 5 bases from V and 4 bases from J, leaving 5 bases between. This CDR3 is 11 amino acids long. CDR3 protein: CASSTSYGYTF. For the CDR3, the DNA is TGTGCCAGCAGTACGAGCTATGGCTACACCTTC.